This T cell receptor (beta chain) was captured in a study of CD8 T cells in Susac syndrome. Across the whole study: Patients with Susac syndrome were therapy-naive, on corticosteroids, or on intravenous immunoglobulin alone at blood draw. Study-wide points: The study acknowledged a relatively small number of individuals in its TCR sequencing and HLA analysis. CD4+ repertoires of Susac syndrome patients lacked detectable clonal expansion.

Of note for this clonotype: Its target is not known.

This CDR3 is 15 amino acids long. The V and J ends lost 5 bases and 9 bases, in that order; junction bases with no gene match: 13. Germline lookup yields CDR1 MNHEY and CDR2 SMNVEV (reference sequence). RNA totalling about 0.5 to 1 ug underwent reverse transcription with random hexamers. Amplification of TCR beta CDR3 by immunoSEQ multiplex PCR spanned 54 Vbeta and 13 Jbeta. TCRdb independently ran MiXCR on the immunoSEQ multiplex PCR reads; one entry per CDR3 protein. The sample includes some 77,000 distinct CDR3 sequences, around 93% of them seen just once. The clonotype comes from a human donor with Susac syndrome. The rearrangement links TRBV27 to TRBJ2-1; 7 bases agree with TRBD2. Sequencing was done on a sample of CD4+ T cells from PBMCs. Here the CDR3 DNA reads TGTGCCAGCAGTGACCCCCTCCGCTTAGCGGGTGAGCAGTTCTTC. As protein: CASSDPLRLAGEQFF.